Each of the 3 T cell receptor beta chains below was sequenced from the same sample in a study of blood T cell repertoires in COVID-19. The table came from immunoSEQ multiplex PCR; TCRdb's copy has only in-frame clones and leaves some out. The top ten hold approximately 6.2% of the sample, which has approximately 100,000 clones, under 75% seen once. Sample: peripheral blood. The receptors come from a man older than 75 with acute or convalescent COVID-19.

V is TRBV9 and J is TRBJ2-3; weak D call: TRBD2 (6 bases). CDR1 and CDR2 (germline): SGDLS, YYNGEE. The CDR3 is 12 residues long. V was cut by 4 bases and J by 9 bases, with 12 bases left in between. CDR3 nucleotide sequence: TGTGCCAGCAGCAAAGGGGCGGGGACGCAGTATTTT. Translated: CASSKGAGTQYF. Full variable domain (outside the CDR3, taken from reference TRBV9 and TRBJ2-3): DSGVTQTPKHLITATGQRVTLRCSPRSGDLSVYWYQQSLDQGLQFLIQYYNGEERAKGNILERFSAQQFPDLHSELNLSSLELGDSALYFCASSKGAGTQYFGPGTRLTVL.

V gene TRBV11-3 combines with J gene TRBJ1-6; the D gene is possibly TRBD1 (6 bases). The CDR3 is made up of 13 amino acids. Germline loops: CDR1 SGHNT, CDR2 YENEEA. Trimming took off 3 bases at V and 10 bases at J, with 10 bases between the two ends. The CDR3 region is CASSLGHESPLHF. In DNA, the CDR3 is TGTGCCAGCAGCTTGGGACATGAGTCACCCCTCCACTTT.

The chain employs TRBV6-2 or TRBV6-3 and TRBJ1-1; D might be TRBD1 (5 bases). This CDR3 comprises 15 residues. V shed 2 bases and J shed 3 bases, with 13 bases lying between them. Germline V gene data show CDR1 as MNHEY and CDR2 as SVGEGT. CDR3 protein: CASSYQDRGDTEAFF. CDR3 nucleotides: TGTGCCAGCAGTTACCAGGACCGGGGGGACACTGAAGCTTTCTTT.